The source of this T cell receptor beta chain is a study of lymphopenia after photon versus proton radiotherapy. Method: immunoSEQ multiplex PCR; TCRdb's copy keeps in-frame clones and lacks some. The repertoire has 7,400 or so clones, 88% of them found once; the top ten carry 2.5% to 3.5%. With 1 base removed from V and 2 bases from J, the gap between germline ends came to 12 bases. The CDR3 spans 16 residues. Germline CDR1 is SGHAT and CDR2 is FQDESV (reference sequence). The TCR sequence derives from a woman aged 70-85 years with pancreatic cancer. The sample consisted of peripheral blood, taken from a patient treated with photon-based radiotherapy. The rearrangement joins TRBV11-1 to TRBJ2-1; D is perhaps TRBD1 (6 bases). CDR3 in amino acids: CASSLEGGRTYNEQFF. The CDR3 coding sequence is TGTGCCAGCAGCTTAGAAGGGGGACGTACCTACAATGAGCAGTTCTTC.